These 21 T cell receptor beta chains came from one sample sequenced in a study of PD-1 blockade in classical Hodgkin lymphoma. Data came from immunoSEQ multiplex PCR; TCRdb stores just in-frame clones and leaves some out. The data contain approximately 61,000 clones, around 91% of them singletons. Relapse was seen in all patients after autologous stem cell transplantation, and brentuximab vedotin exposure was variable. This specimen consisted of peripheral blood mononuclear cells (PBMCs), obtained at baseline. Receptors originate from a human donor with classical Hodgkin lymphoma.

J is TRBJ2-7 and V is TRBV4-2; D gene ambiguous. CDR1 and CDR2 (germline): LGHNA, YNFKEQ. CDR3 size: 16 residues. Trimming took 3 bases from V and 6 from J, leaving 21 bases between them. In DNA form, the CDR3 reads TGTGCCAGCAGCCACTGGGTGGGCGTCAGATCTGTCGAGCAGTACTTC. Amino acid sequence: CASSHWVGVRSVEQYF.

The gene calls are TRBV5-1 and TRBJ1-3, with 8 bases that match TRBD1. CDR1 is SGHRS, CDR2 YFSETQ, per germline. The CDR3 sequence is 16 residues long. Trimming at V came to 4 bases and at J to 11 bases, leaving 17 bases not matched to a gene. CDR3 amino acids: CASSPDMGQVGVSIYF. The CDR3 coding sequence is TGCGCCAGCAGCCCAGACATGGGACAGGTTGGGGTATCCATATATTTT.

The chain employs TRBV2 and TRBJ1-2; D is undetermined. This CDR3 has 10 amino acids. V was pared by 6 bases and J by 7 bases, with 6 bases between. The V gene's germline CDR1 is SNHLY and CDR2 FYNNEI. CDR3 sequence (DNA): TGTGCCAGCAGGCGGGGTGGCTACACCTTC. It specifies CASRRGGYTF.

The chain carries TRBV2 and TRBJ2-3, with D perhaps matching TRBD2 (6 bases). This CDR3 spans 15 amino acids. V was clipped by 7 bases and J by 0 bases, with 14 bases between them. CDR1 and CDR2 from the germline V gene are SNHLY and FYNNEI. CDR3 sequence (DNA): TGTGCCAGCACAAAGTCGGGAGTTAGCACAGATACGCAGTATTTT. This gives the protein CASTKSGVSTDTQYF.

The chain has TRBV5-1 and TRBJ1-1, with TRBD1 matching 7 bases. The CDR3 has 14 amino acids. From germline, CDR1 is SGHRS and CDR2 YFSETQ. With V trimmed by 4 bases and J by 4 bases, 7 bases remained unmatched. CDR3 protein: CASSPGQEGTEAFF. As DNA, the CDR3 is TGCGCCAGCAGCCCCGGACAGGAGGGCACTGAAGCTTTCTTT.

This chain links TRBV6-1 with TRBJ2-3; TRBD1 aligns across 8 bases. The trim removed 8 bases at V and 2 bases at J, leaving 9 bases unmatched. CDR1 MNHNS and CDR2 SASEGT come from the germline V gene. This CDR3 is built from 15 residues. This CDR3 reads CASATTGGITDTQYF. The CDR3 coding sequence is TGTGCCAGCGCGACTACAGGGGGAATCACAGATACGCAGTATTTT.

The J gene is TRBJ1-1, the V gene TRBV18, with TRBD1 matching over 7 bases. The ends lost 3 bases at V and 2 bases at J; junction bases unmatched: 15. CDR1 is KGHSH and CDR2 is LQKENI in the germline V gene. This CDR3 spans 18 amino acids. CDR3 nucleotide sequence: TGTGCCAGCTCACCGTGGGGCCGCCGGCAGGGGGTTAACACTGAAGCTTTCTTT. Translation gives CASSPWGRRQGVNTEAFF.

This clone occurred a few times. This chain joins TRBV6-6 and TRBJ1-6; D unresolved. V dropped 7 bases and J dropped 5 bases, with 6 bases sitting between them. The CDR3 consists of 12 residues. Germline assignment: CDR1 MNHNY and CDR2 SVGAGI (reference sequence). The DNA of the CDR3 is TGTGCCAGCAATACAAATAATTCACCCCTCCACTTT. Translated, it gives CASNTNNSPLHF.

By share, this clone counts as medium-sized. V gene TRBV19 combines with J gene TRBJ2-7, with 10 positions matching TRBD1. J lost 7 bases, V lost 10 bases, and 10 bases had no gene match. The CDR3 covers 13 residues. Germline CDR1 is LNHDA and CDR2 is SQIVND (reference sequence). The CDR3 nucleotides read TGTGCCACCTCCGGGACAGGGGTCCGGGAGCAGTACTTC. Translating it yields CATSGTGVREQYF.

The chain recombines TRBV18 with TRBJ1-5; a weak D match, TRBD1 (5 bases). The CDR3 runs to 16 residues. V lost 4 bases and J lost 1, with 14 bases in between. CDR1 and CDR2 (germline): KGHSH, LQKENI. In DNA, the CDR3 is TGTGCCAGCTCACTATTTGACAGCTTCAGCAATCAGCCCCAGCATTTT. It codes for CASSLFDSFSNQPQHF.

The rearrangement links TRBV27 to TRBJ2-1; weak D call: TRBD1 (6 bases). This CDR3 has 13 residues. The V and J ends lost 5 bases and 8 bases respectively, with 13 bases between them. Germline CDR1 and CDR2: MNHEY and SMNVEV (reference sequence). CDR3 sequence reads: CASSLDSKDEQFF. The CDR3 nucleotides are TGTGCCAGCAGTCTGGACAGCAAGGATGAGCAGTTCTTC.

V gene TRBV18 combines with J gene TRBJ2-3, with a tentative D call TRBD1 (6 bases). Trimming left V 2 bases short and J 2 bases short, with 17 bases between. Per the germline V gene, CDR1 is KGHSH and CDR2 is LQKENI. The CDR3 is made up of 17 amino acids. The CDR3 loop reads CASSPIPRTEHTDTQYF. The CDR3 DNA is TGTGCCAGCTCACCAATTCCAAGGACAGAACACACAGATACGCAGTATTTT.

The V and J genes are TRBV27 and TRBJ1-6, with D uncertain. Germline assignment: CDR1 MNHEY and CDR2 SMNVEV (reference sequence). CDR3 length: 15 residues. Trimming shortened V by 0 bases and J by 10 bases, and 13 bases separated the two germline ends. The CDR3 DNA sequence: TGTGCCAGCAGTTTATCTAACCAATATCCCTCACCCCTCCACTTT. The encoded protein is CASSLSNQYPSPLHF.

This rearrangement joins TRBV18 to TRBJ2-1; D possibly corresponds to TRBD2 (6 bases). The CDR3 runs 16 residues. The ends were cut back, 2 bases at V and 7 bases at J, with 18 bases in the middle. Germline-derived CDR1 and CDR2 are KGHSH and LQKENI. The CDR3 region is CASSPRRVSSFNEQFF. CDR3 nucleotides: TGTGCCAGCTCACCAAGGAGGGTTTCCTCTTTTAATGAGCAGTTCTTC.

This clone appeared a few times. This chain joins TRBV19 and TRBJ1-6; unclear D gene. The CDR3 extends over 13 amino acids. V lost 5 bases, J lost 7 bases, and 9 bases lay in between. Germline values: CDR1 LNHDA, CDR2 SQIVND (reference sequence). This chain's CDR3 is CASSLGYNSPLHF. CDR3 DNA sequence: TGTGCCAGTAGTCTGGGTTACAATTCACCCCTCCACTTT. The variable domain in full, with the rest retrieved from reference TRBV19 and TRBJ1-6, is DGGITQSPKYLFRKEGQNVTLSCEQNLNHDAMYWYRQDPGQGLRLIYYSQIVNDFQKGDIAEGYSVSREKKESFPLTVTSAQKNPTAFYLCASSLGYNSPLHFGNGTRLTVT.

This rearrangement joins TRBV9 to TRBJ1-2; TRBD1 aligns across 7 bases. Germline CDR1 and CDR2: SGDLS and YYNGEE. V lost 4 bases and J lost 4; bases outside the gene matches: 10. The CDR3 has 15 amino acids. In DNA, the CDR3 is TGTGCCAGCAGCCCCCCAGGGGGATCCACCTATGGCTACACCTTC. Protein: CASSPPGGSTYGYTF.

The DNA of the CDR3 is TGCAGCGTTGTCACGCAGGGGGACGGGGAGCTGTTTTTT. It yields the protein CSVVTQGDGELFF. The rearrangement links TRBV29-1 to TRBJ2-2, with 7 bases identical to TRBD1. With 4 bases clipped from V and 7 bases from J, the junction kept 6 bases outside the gene matches. The CDR3 consists of 13 residues. Germline V lookup: CDR1 SQVTM, CDR2 ANQGSEA.

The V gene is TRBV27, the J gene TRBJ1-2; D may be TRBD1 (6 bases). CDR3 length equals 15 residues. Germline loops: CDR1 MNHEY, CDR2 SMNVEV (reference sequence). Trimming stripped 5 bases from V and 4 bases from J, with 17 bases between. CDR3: CASSPYTGFSYGYTF. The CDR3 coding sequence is TGTGCCAGCAGTCCTTATACAGGGTTCTCCTATGGCTACACCTTC.

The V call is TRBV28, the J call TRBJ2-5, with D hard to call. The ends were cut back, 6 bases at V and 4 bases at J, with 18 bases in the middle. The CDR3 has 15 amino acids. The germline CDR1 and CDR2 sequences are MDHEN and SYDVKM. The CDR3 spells CASSLSLATAETQYF. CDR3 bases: TGTGCCAGCAGCCTCTCTCTGGCGACTGCAGAGACCCAGTACTTC.

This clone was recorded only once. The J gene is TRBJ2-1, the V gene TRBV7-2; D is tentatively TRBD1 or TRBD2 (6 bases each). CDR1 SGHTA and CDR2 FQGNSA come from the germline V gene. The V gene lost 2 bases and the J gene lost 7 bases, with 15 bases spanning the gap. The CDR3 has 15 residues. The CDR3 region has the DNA TGTGCCAGCAGCTTAATATGGGGGGCAGGTAATGAGCAGTTCTTC. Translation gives CASSLIWGAGNEQFF. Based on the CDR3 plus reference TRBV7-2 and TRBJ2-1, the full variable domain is GAGVSQSPSNKVTEKGKDVELRCDPISGHTALYWYRQSLGQGLEFLIYFQGNSAPDKSGLPSDRFSAERTGGSVSTLTIQRTQQEDSAVYLCASSLIWGAGNEQFFGPGTRLTVL.

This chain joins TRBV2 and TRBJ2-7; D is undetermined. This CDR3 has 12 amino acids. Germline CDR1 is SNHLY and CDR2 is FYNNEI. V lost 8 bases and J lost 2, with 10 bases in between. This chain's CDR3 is CASGSVPYEQYF. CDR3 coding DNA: TGTGCCAGCGGATCTGTACCCTACGAGCAGTACTTC.